This T cell receptor beta chain is drawn from a study of blood T cell repertoires in COVID-19 (dated by TCRdb to between 2020 and 2021). General notes on the study: The collaborator samples originated in the United States, Italy and Spain and spanned the acute and convalescent phases of COVID-19. Where available, HLA class I and class II types were taken from metadata supplied by the sample provider and were not determined by assay-based typing. Deeply sampled blood TCRbeta repertoires from subjects exposed to, actively infected with, or recovered from COVID-19 were included in the dataset. The material from the prospective study consisted of cDNA or gDNA derived from T cells, B-cell-depleted T cells, or PBMCs. The repertoires were released in a freely available public database intended as a resource for research on the immune response to SARS-CoV-2. Sample metadata almost always included a de-identified subject ID, COVID-19 status, age in years and sex. Samples were obtained from the ongoing ImmuneRACE study (first 160 participants) and from 950 to 1,500 subjects provided by 6 global collaborators.

The immunoSEQ Assay, a bias-controlled multiplex PCR, was used to amplify TCRbeta CDR3 regions from genomic DNA. The authors' pipeline ran thus. The number of nucleated cells in each sample was estimated from the amplification of reference gene primers within the assay. Sequence reads were collapsed and filtered to measure the absolute abundance of every unique TCRbeta CDR3 rearrangement. For each sample, productive Simpson clonality was calculated as the square root of Simpson's diversity index across productive rearrangements. This immuneACCESS table, as held by TCRdb, lists in-frame sequences with V and J called but not all clones. Of the missing ones, under half trace to an unresolved V gene in checked studies; the others have no known cause. V and J calls plus clone size are reproduced from that table; the DNA served to infer D and trimming. The sample table contains tens of thousands of clones; only one count was recorded for 89% of them. The top ten hold 8.2% of the sample.

Overall study results and their limits: Clinical and demographic metadata were provided uncurated, with the amount varying by source and participant.

The collaborating institutions used their own protocols to collect whole blood in K2EDTA tubes. For TCRbeta analysis, collaborators shipped samples as frozen whole blood, isolated PBMCs, or DNA extracted from either of those sample types. Comments on this clone: Its binding antigen is unknown. The input lacks base qualities; no much larger clone sits a single base away.

The CDR3 sequence holds 20 residues, the cysteine and phenylalanine included. Here the CDR3 DNA is all that survives: 60 bases in frame from base 1. Trimming removed 3 bases from V and 4 bases from J, leaving 30 bases between the germline ends. The germline V gene encodes CDR1 MNHEY and CDR2 SMNVEV (reference sequence). The receptor's source is a man aged 50 to 60 with active COVID-19. The chain was built from TRBV27 and TRBJ1-1; a tentative D match to TRBD1 spans 6 bases. The sample taken for sequencing was peripheral blood. The sequenced DNA: TGTGCCAGCAGTTTGAATTCCTTCGTGGGGGGGCGCGAGTTGGGCACTGAAGCTTTCTTT. This gives the protein CASSLNSFVGGRELGTEAFF.